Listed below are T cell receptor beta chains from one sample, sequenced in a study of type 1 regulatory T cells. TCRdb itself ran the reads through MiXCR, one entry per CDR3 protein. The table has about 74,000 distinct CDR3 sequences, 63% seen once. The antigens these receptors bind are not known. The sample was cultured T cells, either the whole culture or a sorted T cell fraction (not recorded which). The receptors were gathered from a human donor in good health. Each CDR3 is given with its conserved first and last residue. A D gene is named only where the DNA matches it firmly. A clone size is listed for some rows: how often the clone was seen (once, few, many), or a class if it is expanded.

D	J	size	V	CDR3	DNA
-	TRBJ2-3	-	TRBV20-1	CSASDQETTDTQYF	TGCAGTGCTAGCGACCAAGAGACGACAGATACGCAGTATTTT
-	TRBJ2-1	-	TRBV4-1	CVSSQVPGTLYNEQFF	TGCGTCAGCAGCCAAGTACCGGGTACCCTCTACAATGAGCAGTTCTTC
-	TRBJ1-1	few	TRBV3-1	CASSQTGNTEAFF	TGTGCCAGCAGCCAAACGGGGAACACTGAAGCTTTCTTT
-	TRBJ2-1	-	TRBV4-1	CASSQPRAPSSYNEQFF	TGCGCCAGCAGCCAACCTCGAGCGCCGAGCTCCTACAATGAGCAGTTCTTC
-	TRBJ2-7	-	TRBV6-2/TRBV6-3	CASSDDRLGLYF	TGTGCCAGCAGTGACGACAGGCTGGGTCTGTACTTC
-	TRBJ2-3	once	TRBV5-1	CASSLAMNGDTQYF	TGCGCCAGCAGCTTGGCCATGAATGGAGATACGCAGTATTTT
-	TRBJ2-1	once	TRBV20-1	CSAIQVANVYNEQFF	TGCAGTGCTATCCAAGTAGCGAACGTTTACAATGAGCAGTTCTTC
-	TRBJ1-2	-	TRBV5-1	CASQESGYGYTF	TGCGCCAGCCAAGAGTCTGGCTATGGCTACACCTTC
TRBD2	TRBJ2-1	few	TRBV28	CASSFLGLAGDNEQFF	TGTGCCAGCAGTTTTCTCGGACTAGCGGGAGACAATGAGCAGTTCTTC
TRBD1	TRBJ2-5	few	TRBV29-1	CSVSPGSGQGETQYF	TGCAGCGTTTCCCCCGGGTCGGGACAGGGGGAGACCCAGTACTTC
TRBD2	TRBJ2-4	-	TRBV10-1	CASSADGLAARGNIQYF	TGCGCCAGCAGTGCCGACGGACTAGCGGCCCGTGGGAACATTCAGTACTTC
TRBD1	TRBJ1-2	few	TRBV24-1	CATSRTGVQDGYTF	TGTGCCACCAGCCGGACAGGGGTTCAGGATGGCTACACCTTC
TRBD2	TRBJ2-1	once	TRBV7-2	CASSLGTSGPFF	TGTGCCAGCAGCCTCGGGACTAGCGGGCCGTTCTTC
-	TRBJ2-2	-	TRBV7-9	CASRGATTNTGELFF	TGTGCCAGCCGCGGGGCCACAACGAACACCGGGGAGCTGTTTTTT
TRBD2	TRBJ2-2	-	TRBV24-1	CATSDGLAGNTGELFF	TGTGCCACCAGTGATGGACTAGCGGGAAACACCGGGGAGCTGTTTTTT
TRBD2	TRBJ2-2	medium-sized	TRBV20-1	CSARGGLAGESKNTGELFF	TGCAGTGCTAGAGGCGGACTAGCGGGAGAGTCAAAGAACACCGGGGAGCTGTTTTTT
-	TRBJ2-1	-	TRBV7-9	CASSSHGGYNEQFF	TGTGCCAGCAGCTCTCACGGGGGATACAATGAGCAGTTCTTC
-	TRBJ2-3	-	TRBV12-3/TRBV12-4	CASSSQLADTQYF	TGTGCCAGCAGTTCCCAGCTGGCAGATACGCAGTATTTT
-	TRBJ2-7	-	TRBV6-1	CASGLSGLFSEQYF	TGTGCCAGTGGGCTAAGCGGACTCTTTTCCGAGCAGTACTTC